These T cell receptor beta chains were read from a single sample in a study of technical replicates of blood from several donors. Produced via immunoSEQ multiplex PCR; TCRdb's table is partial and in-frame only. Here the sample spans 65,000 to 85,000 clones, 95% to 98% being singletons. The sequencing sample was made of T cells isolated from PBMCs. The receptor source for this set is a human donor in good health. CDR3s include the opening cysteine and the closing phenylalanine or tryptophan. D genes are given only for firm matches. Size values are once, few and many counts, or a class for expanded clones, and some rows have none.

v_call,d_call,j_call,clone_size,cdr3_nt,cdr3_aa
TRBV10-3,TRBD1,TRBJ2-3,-,TGTGCCATCAGTGACGCTAAACAGGGGGCAGATACGCAGTATTTT,CAISDAKQGADTQYF
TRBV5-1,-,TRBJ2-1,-,TGCGCCAGCAGCTTAAGCCGGGACAAGTCGCATGAGCAGTTCTTC,CASSLSRDKSHEQFF
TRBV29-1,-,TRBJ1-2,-,TGCAGCGGGGGCCTGGGAAATGGCTACACCTTC,CSGGLGNGYTF
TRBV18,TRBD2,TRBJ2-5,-,TGTGCCAGCTCACCTCGGGGGGGAGAGACCCAGTACTTC,CASSPRGGETQYF
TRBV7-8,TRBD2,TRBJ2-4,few,TGTGCCAGCAGCCCCGGACTAGCGGGAGAGGCGGCCAAAAACATTCAGTACTTC,CASSPGLAGEAAKNIQYF
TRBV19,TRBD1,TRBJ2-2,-,TGTGCCAGTAGTATGGCTCCCGGGACAGGGGTTAACACCGGGGAGCTGTTTTTT,CASSMAPGTGVNTGELFF
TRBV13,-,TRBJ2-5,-,TGTGCCAGCAGCCCGAGGGGGGAGACCCAGTACTTC,CASSPRGETQYF
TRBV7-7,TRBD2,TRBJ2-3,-,TGTGCTAGCAGCATATCCCTACTAGCGGGGGGGCCTGGGACAGATACGCAGTATTTT,CASSISLLAGGPGTDTQYF
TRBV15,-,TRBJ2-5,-,TGTGCCACCAGCAGTAGCGTTGGGATCCAAGAGACCCAGTACTTC,CATSSSVGIQETQYF
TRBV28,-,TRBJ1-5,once,TGTGCCAGCAGTCCAGGGATCCCTAATCAGCCCCAGCATTTT,CASSPGIPNQPQHF
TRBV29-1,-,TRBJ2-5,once,TGCAGCGTTCGTCGCCCAGGTCCCCAAGAGACCCAGTACTTC,CSVRRPGPQETQYF
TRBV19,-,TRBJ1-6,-,TGTGCCAGTTTCGGGGGAAATTCACCCCTCCACTTT,CASFGGNSPLHF
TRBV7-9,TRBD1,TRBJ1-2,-,TGTGCCAGCAGCTTAGTAGACAGGGTGGAGGGCTACACCTTC,CASSLVDRVEGYTF
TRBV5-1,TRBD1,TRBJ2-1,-,TGCGCCAGCAGCCTGGGACAGGGCTATGAGCAGTTCTTC,CASSLGQGYEQFF
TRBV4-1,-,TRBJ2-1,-,TGCGCCAGCAGCTCGATCACGGCTAGCGCCAGGTACAATGAGCAGTTCTTC,CASSSITASARYNEQFF
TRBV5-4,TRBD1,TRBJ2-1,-,TGTGCCAGCAGCCCCTCCCAGGGGGCTGATGAGCAGTTCTTC,CASSPSQGADEQFF
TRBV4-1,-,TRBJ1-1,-,TGCGCCAGCAGCCGAGTGACAGGGAACACTGAAGCTTTCTTT,CASSRVTGNTEAFF
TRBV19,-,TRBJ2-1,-,TGTGCCAGTAGTATAGTTGCGGGGGCCCCCAATGAGCAGTTCTTC,CASSIVAGAPNEQFF
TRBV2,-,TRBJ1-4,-,TGTGCCAGCAAGCGGGGGGCAGACAATGAAAAACTGTTTTTT,CASKRGADNEKLFF
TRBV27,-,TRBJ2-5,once,TGTGCCAGCAGTCCTCAAGCAAGTGGGACCCAGTACTTC,CASSPQASGTQYF
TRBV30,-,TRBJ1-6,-,TGTGCCTGGAGTCTGGTTTTCGGGAATTCACCCCTCCACTTT,CAWSLVFGNSPLHF
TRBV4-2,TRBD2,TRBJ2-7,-,TGTGCCAGCAGCCAAGATCGGGGACTAGCGGGCCATAACTACACCTACGAGCAGTACTTC,CASSQDRGLAGHNYTYEQYF
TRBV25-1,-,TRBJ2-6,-,TGTGCCAGAAAACATCAGGGAAGAGGTTTCTCTGGGGCCAACGTCCTGACTTTC,CARKHQGRGFSGANVLTF
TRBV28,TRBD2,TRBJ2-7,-,TGTGCCAGCAGCTCCTCCACAATCCTAGCGGGACGGTCCATTGGGTTGTACGAGCAGTACTTC,CASSSSTILAGRSIGLYEQYF
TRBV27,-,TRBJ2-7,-,TGTGCCAGCGCCTCTAGGAGAAAACTCTACGAGCAGTACTTC,CASASRRKLYEQYF
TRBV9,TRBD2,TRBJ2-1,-,TGTGCCAGCAGACCCGGGACTAGGGTAAATGAGCAGTTCTTC,CASRPGTRVNEQFF
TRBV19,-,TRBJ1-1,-,TGTGCCAGTAGTTCGACAGTCATGAGCACTGAAGCTTTCTTT,CASSSTVMSTEAFF
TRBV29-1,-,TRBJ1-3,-,TGCAGCGTGGGGACTTCGTCTGGAAACACCATATATTTT,CSVGTSSGNTIYF
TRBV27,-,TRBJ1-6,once,TGTGCCAGCAGCCCCAGGGGCGCCTATAATTCACCCCTCCACTTT,CASSPRGAYNSPLHF
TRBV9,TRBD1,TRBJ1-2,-,TGTGCCAGCAGCGTACAGGGGGCGTATGATGGCTACACCTTC,CASSVQGAYDGYTF
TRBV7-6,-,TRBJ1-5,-,TGTGCCAGCAGCCGTCAAGGAGAGCCCCAGCATTTT,CASSRQGEPQHF
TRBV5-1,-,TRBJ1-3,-,TGCGCCAGCAGCTTCGGGGGACCTGGAAACACCATATATTTT,CASSFGGPGNTIYF
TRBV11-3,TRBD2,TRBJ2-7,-,TGTGCCAGCAGCCCAGTAGCGGGAGTAGGCGAGCAGTACTTC,CASSPVAGVGEQYF
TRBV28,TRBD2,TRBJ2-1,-,TGTGCCAGCAGTTCCGGGTCGTTAGCGGGGCCGGGGCAGTTCTTC,CASSSGSLAGPGQFF
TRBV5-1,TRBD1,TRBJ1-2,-,TGCGCCAGCAGCCTAGGGACAGCCTCCCCGAACGCTAACTATGGCTACACCTTC,CASSLGTASPNANYGYTF
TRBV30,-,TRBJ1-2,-,TGCGCCTGGACTCCAGGGTGGGGCTACACCTTC,CAWTPGWGYTF
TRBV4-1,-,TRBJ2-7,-,TGCGCCAGCAGCCAAGATGGGAGCTCCTACGAGCAGTACTTC,CASSQDGSSYEQYF
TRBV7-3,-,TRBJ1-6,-,TGTGCCAGCAGCTTAACGGGGGGAGGATCACCCCTCCACTTT,CASSLTGGGSPLHF
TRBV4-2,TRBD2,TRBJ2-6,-,TGTGCCAGCAGCCAAGGGACTAGCGGGAGCTCTGGGGCCAACGTCCTGACTTTC,CASSQGTSGSSGANVLTF
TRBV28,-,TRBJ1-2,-,TGTGCCAGCAGTTTGTGGGGGGACTATGGCTACACCTTC,CASSLWGDYGYTF
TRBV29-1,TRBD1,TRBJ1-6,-,TGCAGCGTTGAGCTCCAGGGGGCTTTGGGTTCACCCCTCCACTTT,CSVELQGALGSPLHF
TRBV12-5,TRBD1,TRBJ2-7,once,TGTGCTAGTGGTTTGGTCAAACAGGGGAAAGGCGAGCAGTACTTC,CASGLVKQGKGEQYF
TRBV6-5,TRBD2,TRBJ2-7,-,TGTGCCAGCAGTTACGGGACTAGTTCCAACTACGAGCAGTACTTC,CASSYGTSSNYEQYF
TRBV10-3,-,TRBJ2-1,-,TGTGCCATCAGTGAGTCCTTGGGGGTGGGAGGCGGATACAATGAGCAGTTCTTC,CAISESLGVGGGYNEQFF
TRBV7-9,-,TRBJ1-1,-,TGTGCCAGCAGCCCGGACAGCGCTGAAGCTTTCTTT,CASSPDSAEAFF
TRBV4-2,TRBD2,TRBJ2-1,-,TGTGCCAGCAGCCAAGATATAACTAGCGTCCATGAGCAGTTCTTC,CASSQDITSVHEQFF
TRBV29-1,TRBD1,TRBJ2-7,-,TGCAGCTACGCCGGGACAGGGACCGAGCAGTACTTC,CSYAGTGTEQYF
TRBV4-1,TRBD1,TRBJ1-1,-,TGCGCCAGCAGCGAAGGACAGGGCCTGACCATGAACACTGAAGCTTTCTTT,CASSEGQGLTMNTEAFF
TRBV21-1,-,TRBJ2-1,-,TGTGCCAGCAGCGAGCTAGGCAATGAGCAGTTCTTC,CASSELGNEQFF
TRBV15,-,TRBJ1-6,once,TGTGCCACCAGCAGAGGTCCGCAAACAACACCCCTCCACTTT,CATSRGPQTTPLHF
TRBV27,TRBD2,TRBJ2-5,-,TGTGCCACACGTAGCGGGGGGAAGGTAGAGACCCAGTACTTC,CATRSGGKVETQYF